Following are 4 T cell receptor beta chains from one sample sequenced in a study of blood T cell repertoires in COVID-19. This table comes from immunoSEQ multiplex PCR, and its TCRdb copy is limited to in-frame clones, with some not included. The sample comprises approximately 200,000 clones, around four fifths of which are singletons, and approximately 6.9% rests with the top ten. The sequencing input was peripheral blood. These receptors all come from a human donor with acute or convalescent COVID-19. The donor label of this sample is uncertain.

The genes are TRBV10-3 and TRBJ1-2; a weak D match, TRBD1 (5 bases). This CDR3 comprises 12 residues. With 3 bases removed from V and 7 bases from J, the gap between germline ends came to 9 bases. Germline-derived CDR1 and CDR2 are ENHRY and SYGVKD. The CDR3 protein is CAISDGALGYTF. CDR3 sequence (DNA): TGTGCCATCAGTGATGGGGCCCTTGGCTACACCTTC.

This clone was seen a single time. The rearrangement uses TRBV15 and TRBJ1-5, with TRBD1 matching 7 bases. The CDR3 runs to 14 residues. V lost 0 bases to trimming and J lost 7 bases; unmatched junction nucleotides: 3. Germline V CDR1 and CDR2: LNHNV, YYDKDF (reference sequence). CDR3 protein: CATSREQGTQPQHF. The CDR3 DNA reads TGTGCCACCAGCAGAGAACAGGGGACGCAGCCCCAGCATTTT.

This clone was detected a few times. An end of the junction does not agree with germline; a read error may underlie this. The V call is TRBV2, the J call TRBJ2-3; D remains unclear. This CDR3 is built from 11 residues. Germline CDR1 SNHLY, CDR2 FYNNEI. The CDR3 DNA reads as TGTGCCAGCAGGGTCACAGTTACGCAGTATTTT. As protein: CASRVTVTQYF.

The chain links TRBV28 to TRBJ2-3, with TRBD2 matching over 7 bases. The V gene end was trimmed by 7 bases and the J gene end by 0 bases; junction bases not matched to a gene: 10. CDR1 MDHEN and CDR2 SYDVKM come from the germline V gene. This CDR3 is 16 amino acids long. CDR3 coding DNA: TGTGCCAGCACCCCTGGCGGGAGTCGGAGCACAGATACGCAGTATTTT. It specifies CASTPGGSRSTDTQYF.